This TCR beta chain was recorded in a study of cytomegalovirus exposure and HLA in healthy donors. As to this clone: The antigen is not known. The sample contains more than one DNA sequence encoding this CDR3.

Whole-study results and caveats: The study put 150 to 200 TCR beta chains on its list as cytomegalovirus-associated.

PCR involved 60 Vbeta and 13 Jbeta primers. Generated by immunoSEQ multiplex PCR, the TCRdb table keeps only in-frame clones and is missing some. The repertoire holds more than 150,000 clones, with around 80% as singletons. This clonotype was obtained from a girl between 5 and 17 years old in good health and CMV-seropositive. The specimen sequenced was PBMCs.

The CDR3 protein is CASSPGGGTEAFF. The CDR3 coding sequence is TGTGCCAGCAGCCCGGGCGGCGGGACTGAAGCTTTCTTT. The rearrangement joins TRBV11-3 to TRBJ1-1; D not resolved. Trimming stripped 5 bases from V and 5 bases from J, with 12 bases between. The length of the CDR3 is 13 residues. Germline V gene data show CDR1 as SGHNT and CDR2 as YENEEA.